These 27 T cell receptor beta chains came from one sample sequenced in a study of T cell changes during pregnancy in multiple sclerosis. The protocol was immunoSEQ multiplex PCR, while the TCRdb copy is restricted to in-frame clones and leaves out a portion. The data hold tens of thousands of clones, with roughly nine tenths observed a single time. The sample in question was CD4+ T cells from peripheral blood mononuclear cells, obtained in the third trimester of pregnancy. The receptor source for this set is a female donor with multiple sclerosis, enrolled in a pregnancy study.

The J gene is TRBJ2-1, the V gene TRBV18; perhaps TRBD2 as D (6 bases). V was trimmed by 5 bases and J by 8 bases, leaving 19 bases between them. This CDR3 comprises 15 residues. CDR1 KGHSH and CDR2 LQKENI come from the germline V gene. CDR3 amino acids: CASSWRASLSDEQFF. In DNA, the CDR3 is TGTGCCAGCTCATGGAGGGCCTCGTTGTCAGATGAGCAGTTCTTC.

CDR3 protein: CASSSDRYSYEQYF. CDR3 sequence (DNA): TGCGCCAGCAGCTCAGACAGGTACTCCTACGAGCAGTACTTC. J is TRBJ2-7 and V is TRBV5-1, with D maybe TRBD1 (6 bases). This CDR3 region has 14 residues. With 3 bases removed from V and 0 bases from J, the gap between germline ends came to 10 bases. Germline assignment: CDR1 SGHRS and CDR2 YFSETQ.

Only one count was recorded for this clone. Other DNA sequences in the same sample also yield this CDR3. The chain has TRBV18 and TRBJ2-7; TRBD1 matches at 9 bases. Germline CDR1 reads KGHSH; CDR2 reads LQKENI. Losses at the gene ends were 0 bases for V and 2 bases for J; bases not matched to a gene: 2. The CDR3 contains 15 residues. The chain's CDR3 is CASSPPGQGAYEQYF. CDR3 DNA: TGTGCCAGCTCACCACCGGGACAGGGAGCCTACGAGCAGTACTTC.

The sample holds a few counts of this clone. The chain joins TRBV5-1 to TRBJ1-5; no clear D. With 4 bases removed from V and 4 bases from J, the gap between germline ends came to 12 bases. Per the germline V gene, CDR1 is SGHRS and CDR2 is YFSETQ. The CDR3 sequence is 14 residues long. CDR3 amino acids: CASSLESMNQPQHF. The CDR3 nucleotides are TGCGCCAGCAGCCTGGAGAGCATGAATCAGCCCCAGCATTTT.

This clone was seen a handful of times. The chain has TRBV6-1 and TRBJ1-2; D is unclear. With 6 bases removed from V and 4 bases from J, the gap between germline ends came to 12 bases. CDR3 length: 13 amino acids. The V gene's germline CDR1 is MNHNS and CDR2 SASEGT. In DNA, the CDR3 is TGTGCCAGCAGCCCATCCGCGTTCTATGGCTACACCTTC. The encoded protein is CASSPSAFYGYTF.

The V and J genes are TRBV9 and TRBJ2-2, with D uncertain. V was pared by 0 bases and J by 4 bases, with 10 bases between. CDR3 length: 15 amino acids. The germline V gene encodes CDR1 SGDLS and CDR2 YYNGEE. CDR3: CASSVGLGSTGELFF. Written as DNA, the CDR3 is TGTGCCAGCAGCGTAGGTCTAGGAAGCACCGGGGAGCTGTTTTTT.

The V gene is TRBV27, the J gene TRBJ1-1; TRBD1 agrees at 7 bases. Germline V gene data show CDR1 as MNHEY and CDR2 as SMNVEV (reference sequence). The CDR3 has 16 residues. The V segment lost 6 bases and the J segment 1 base; nucleotides outside the gene matches: 11. The CDR3 is CASSSGQVKKNTEAFF. CDR3 sequence (DNA): TGTGCCAGCAGCTCCGGACAGGTTAAAAAGAACACTGAAGCTTTCTTT.

This chain links TRBV30 with TRBJ2-7; 9 bases are a match to TRBD2. Germline V CDR1 and CDR2: GTSNPN, SVGIG (reference sequence). V dropped 5 bases and J dropped 3; count of bases not matched to a gene: 5. CDR3 length equals 13 residues. The DNA of the CDR3 is TGTGCCTGGGTGGCTAGCGGGGTCTACGAGCAGTACTTC. Amino acid sequence: CAWVASGVYEQYF.

The chain uses TRBV5-1 and TRBJ1-1; D possibly corresponds to TRBD1 (6 bases). Trimming took off 1 base at V and 2 bases at J, with 9 bases between the two ends. In germline, CDR1 is SGHRS, CDR2 YFSETQ. There are 14 residues in the CDR3. The CDR3 DNA reads TGCGCCAGCAGCTTGTGGGGGCTCAACACTGAAGCTTTCTTT. Protein sequence: CASSLWGLNTEAFF.

This sequence joins TRBV6-5 and TRBJ2-5; D not resolved. This CDR3 region has 14 residues. Trimming took off 0 bases at V and 7 bases at J, with 12 bases between the two ends. CDR1 is MNHEY and CDR2 is SVGAGI in the germline V gene. CDR3 nucleotide sequence: TGTGCCAGCAGTTACTCGCGTTTTTTCGGGACCCAGTACTTC. It encodes CASSYSRFFGTQYF.

This clone showed up just once. The J gene is TRBJ2-7, the V gene TRBV2; D call uncertain. Germline V gene data show CDR1 as SNHLY and CDR2 as FYNNEI. This CDR3 spans 11 amino acids. Between the trimmed V and J ends, which lost 1 base and 7 bases, there was a span of 5 bases. The CDR3 reads CASSEDREQYF. The CDR3, as DNA: TGTGCCAGCAGTGAAGATCGGGAGCAGTACTTC.

This clone has a single count. The rearrangement links TRBV5-4 to TRBJ2-1; 10 positions agree with TRBD1. CDR1 and CDR2 from the germline V gene are SGHNT and YYREEE (reference sequence). The CDR3 consists of 16 residues. V dropped 3 bases and J dropped 8; count of bases not matched to a gene: 11. The CDR3 DNA reads TGTGCCAGCAGCTGGCCTCCGGGACAGGGGACCGATGAGCAGTTCTTC. This codes for CASSWPPGQGTDEQFF.

The rearrangement joins TRBV5-4 to TRBJ2-1, with 15 bases that match TRBD2. Unmatched junction bases numbered 14, after V lost 4 bases and J lost 6 bases. There are 19 residues in the CDR3. Per the germline V gene, CDR1 is SGHNT and CDR2 is YYREEE (reference sequence). Written as DNA, the CDR3 is TGTGCCAGCAGCACGGGGGGGACTAGCGGGGGGAGAGGGGGCAATGAGCAGTTCTTC. It encodes CASSTGGTSGGRGGNEQFF.

The V and J genes are TRBV30 and TRBJ2-1; tentatively, D is TRBD2 (5 bases). The CDR3 is 17 residues long. The V gene lost 0 bases and the J gene lost 6 bases, with 21 bases spanning the gap. Per the germline V gene, CDR1 is GTSNPN and CDR2 is SVGIG (reference sequence). CDR3 coding DNA: TGTGCCTGGAGTGTATCTCGGACTCCGTCATCCCCCAATGAGCAGTTCTTC. Translation: CAWSVSRTPSSPNEQFF.

The chain is built from TRBV7-7 and TRBJ2-3, with D tentatively TRBD2 (5 bases). V gave up 6 bases and J gave up 5 bases, with 15 bases separating them. This CDR3 spans 14 amino acids. Germline loops: CDR1 SSHAT, CDR2 FNYEAQ (reference sequence). The DNA of the CDR3 is TGTGCCAGCAGTCCTACTTTTGGAGGAGATACGCAGTATTTT. Translating it yields CASSPTFGGDTQYF.

The rearrangement uses TRBV6-5 and TRBJ1-5; weak D call: TRBD1 (5 bases). V was shortened by 6 bases and J by 7 bases, with 13 bases between the two germline ends. CDR1 is MNHEY, CDR2 SVGAGI, per germline. CDR3 length: 13 residues. The CDR3 loop is CASSKSAGQPQHF. Here the CDR3 DNA reads TGTGCCAGCAGCAAAAGTGCAGGGCAGCCCCAGCATTTT.

V is TRBV5-1 and J is TRBJ1-5; 7 nucleotides agree with TRBD1. The V and J ends lost 0 bases and 5 bases, in that order; junction bases with no gene match: 5. This CDR3 spans 15 amino acids. The V gene's germline CDR1 is SGHRS and CDR2 YFSETQ. CDR3 coding DNA: TGCGCCAGCAGCTTGGGACAGGGTTTGGATCAGCCCCAGCATTTT. It specifies CASSLGQGLDQPQHF.

The sample holds a few counts of this clone. The rearrangement joins TRBV7-2 to TRBJ2-5, with unresolved D. Germline values: CDR1 SGHTA, CDR2 FQGNSA. V was trimmed by 4 bases and J by 5 bases, leaving 14 bases between them. The CDR3 has 14 residues. As DNA, the CDR3 is TGTGCCAGCAGCTCGAGACCTAGTGGGGAGACCCAGTACTTC. This encodes CASSSRPSGETQYF.

The chain couples TRBV19 to TRBJ1-2, with 9 bases matching TRBD1. V was clipped by 6 bases and J by 6 bases; unmatched bases: 5. From germline, CDR1 is LNHDA and CDR2 SQIVND (reference sequence). The CDR3 totals 13 residues. CDR3 sequence reads: CASSYTGGDGYTF. The DNA of the CDR3 is TGTGCCAGTAGCTACACAGGGGGCGATGGCTACACCTTC.

The chain links TRBV14 to TRBJ1-2; D may be TRBD1 (5 bases). The CDR3 totals 14 residues. Trimming removed 1 base from V and 6 bases from J, with 12 bases in between. Germline CDR1 is SGHDN and CDR2 is FVKESK. CDR3 coding DNA: TGTGCCAGCAGCCAAGTGGTCCAGGGTGATGGCTACACCTTC. This translates into CASSQVVQGDGYTF. Together with reference TRBV14 and TRBJ1-2, the CDR3 gives the full variable domain: EAGVTQFPSHSVIEKGQTVTLRCDPISGHDNLYWYRRVMGKEIKFLLHFVKESKQDESGMPNNRFLAERTGGTYSTLKVQPAELEDSGVYFCASSQVVQGDGYTFGSGTRLTVV.

The chain combines TRBV5-1 with TRBJ2-2; a weak D match, TRBD1 (5 bases). The CDR3 has 15 amino acids. Germline V gene data show CDR1 as SGHRS and CDR2 as YFSETQ. Trimming cost V 1 base and J 5 bases, with 12 bases left between them. The CDR3 DNA reads as TGCGCCAGCAGCTTGATTCAGGGTGGAACCGGGGAGCTGTTTTTT. Translating gives CASSLIQGGTGELFF. Complete variable domain (other parts from reference TRBV5-1 and TRBJ2-2): KAGVTQTPRYLIKTRGQQVTLSCSPISGHRSVSWYQQTPGQGLQFLFEYFSETQRNKGNFPGRFSGRQFSNSRSEMNVSTLELGDSALYLCASSLIQGGTGELFFGEGSRLTVL.

The table lists this clone with a count of one. This rearrangement joins TRBV7-9 to TRBJ1-1; 7 nucleotides agree with TRBD1. This CDR3 has 11 amino acids. Germline CDR1 and CDR2: SEHNR and FQNEAQ (reference sequence). Trimming at V came to 5 bases and at J to 11 bases, leaving 5 bases not matched to a gene. CDR3 coding DNA: TGTGCCAGCAGCCTGACAGGGAGGGCTTTCTTT. Translation gives CASSLTGRAFF.

V gene TRBV2 combines with J gene TRBJ2-7; possibly TRBD1 for D (5 bases). V lost 6 bases and J lost 2, with 17 bases in between. This CDR3 spans 15 amino acids. Germline V gene sequence: CDR1 SNHLY, CDR2 FYNNEI. Written as DNA, the CDR3 is TGTGCCAGCAGAAAGGGGCCCCCGGGCGCCTACGAGCAGTACTTC. Translating gives CASRKGPPGAYEQYF.

The V call is TRBV19, the J call TRBJ1-6, with D uncertain. Trimming cost V 2 bases and J 5 bases, with 10 bases left between them. CDR3 length: 15 amino acids. Germline V gives CDR1 LNHDA, CDR2 SQIVND (reference sequence). The CDR3 reads CASSILAGDNSPLHF. The CDR3 nucleotides are TGTGCCAGTAGTATACTAGCAGGTGATAATTCACCCCTCCACTTT.

This clone was seen more than once but under ten times. DNA for the CDR3: TGCAGCGTCGTATTCCCGAACACTGAAGCTTTCTTT. This encodes CSVVFPNTEAFF. The gene calls are TRBV29-1 and TRBJ1-1, with D unclear. The CDR3 is 12 amino acids. Per germline, CDR1 SQVTM and CDR2 ANQGSEA. V was shortened by 6 bases and J by 1 base, with 9 bases between the two germline ends.

The chain couples TRBV12-5 to TRBJ1-5, with 8 bases identical to TRBD1. The CDR3 length is 14 residues. The germline CDR1 and CDR2 sequences are LGHNT and FRNRAP. V dropped 8 bases and J dropped 5; count of bases not matched to a gene: 8. CDR3 sequence (DNA): TGTGCTAGTTCCCGGACAGGGATACATCAGCCCCAGCATTTT. Protein sequence: CASSRTGIHQPQHF. Variable domain in full (rest from reference TRBV12-5 and TRBJ1-5): DARVTQTPRHKVTEMGQEVTMRCQPILGHNTVFWYRQTMMQGLELLAYFRNRAPLDDSGMPKDRFSAEMPDATLATLKIQPSEPRDSAVYFCASSRTGIHQPQHFGDGTRLSIL.

V is TRBV6-1 and J is TRBJ2-2, with no clear D. Germline-derived CDR1 and CDR2 are MNHNS and SASEGT. V shed 10 bases and J shed 5 bases, with 11 bases lying between them. CDR3 length equals 12 residues. This CDR3 reads CATGVRTGELFF. CDR3 nucleotide sequence: TGTGCCACGGGTGTTCGGACCGGGGAGCTGTTTTTT.